Given below is one T cell receptor beta chain in context. Its target is unknown. Produced via immunoSEQ multiplex PCR; TCRdb's table is partial and in-frame only. Found here are more than 80,000 clones, approximately 88% of them singletons; the top ten hold 0.34%. This sample stems from a study of graft-versus-host responses after intestinal transplantation. Overall study: Recipients uniformly received anti-thymocyte globulin induction, followed by tacrolimus and steroids for about three years. Notes on the study in general: The marrow of recipients harbored GvH clones, and ileum or blood showed some of them first. The study associated peak circulating GvH clone levels with early post-transplant HvG declines.

CDR3 length: 14 amino acids. Trimming took 1 base from V and 1 from J, leaving 7 bases between them. Germline CDR1 and CDR2: LNHNV and YYDKDF (reference sequence). This receptor was identified in a human donor who received an intestinal transplant. The V call is TRBV15, the J call TRBJ1-1; D remains ambiguous. The sequencing used unstimulated CD4+ T cells sorted from spleen or lymph node cells, collected before intestinal transplant. This CDR3 reads CATSRANGNTEAFF. In DNA, the CDR3 is TGTGCCACCAGCAGAGCTAACGGGAACACTGAAGCTTTCTTT.